One TCR beta chain is described in this entry. Sequencing was performed with immunoSEQ multiplex PCR; in TCRdb, only in-frame clones are kept and a portion is missing. Found here are around 53,000 clones, less than 90% of them singletons; the top ten hold 6.5% to 8%. This sample is drawn from a study of OX40 agonist ivuxolimab in advanced cancers. As for the study in general: The mean age was about 61 years, ranging from 23 to 79, with over 70% of participants male. Treatment received earlier with anti-PD-1, anti-PD-L1 or anti-CTLA-4 agents was allowed, and roughly 40% had some. Three patients, one with hepatocellular carcinoma and two with cutaneous melanoma, responded partially.

Patients with a history of autoimmune disease or on systemic immunosuppression were excluded. CDR3 length equals 13 residues. The rearrangement uses TRBV21-1 and TRBJ2-7; the table gives TRBD1 as D, unverified against the DNA. TRBV21-1 is labeled a pseudogene. The sequences come from CD4+ or CD8+ T cells sorted from blood, collected in a trial of the OX40 agonist ivuxolimab. This TCR was recovered from an adult with an advanced solid tumor such as melanoma, head and neck, liver or kidney cancer. CDR3 in DNA: TGTGCCAGCAGCAAGGACAGGGGCGACGAGCAGTACTTC. This codes for CASSKDRGDEQYF.